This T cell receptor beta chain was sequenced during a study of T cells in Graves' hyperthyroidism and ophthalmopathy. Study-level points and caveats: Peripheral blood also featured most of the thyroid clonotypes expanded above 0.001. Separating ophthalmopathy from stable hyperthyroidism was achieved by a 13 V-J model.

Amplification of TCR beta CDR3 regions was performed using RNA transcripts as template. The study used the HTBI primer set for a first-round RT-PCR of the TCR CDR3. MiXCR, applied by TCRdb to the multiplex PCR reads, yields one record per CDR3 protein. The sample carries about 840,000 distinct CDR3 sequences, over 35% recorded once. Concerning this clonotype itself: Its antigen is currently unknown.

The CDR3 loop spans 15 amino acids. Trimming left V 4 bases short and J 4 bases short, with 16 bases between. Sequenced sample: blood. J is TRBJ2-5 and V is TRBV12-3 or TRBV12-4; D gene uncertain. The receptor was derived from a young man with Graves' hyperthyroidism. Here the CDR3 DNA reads TGTGCCAGCAGTTCAAAGACATCAACCCCAGAGACCCAGTACTTC. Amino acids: CASSSKTSTPETQYF.